The 22 T cell receptor beta chains below all came from one sample that was sequenced in a study of T cells in Graves' hyperthyroidism and ophthalmopathy. TCR beta CDR3 regions were amplified from RNA transcripts. The HTBI set primed first-round TCR CDR3 RT-PCR. TCRdb independently ran MiXCR on the multiplex PCR reads; one entry per CDR3 protein. The data show hundreds of thousands of distinct CDR3 sequences, nearly 45% seen once. Specimen: peripheral blood or thyroid tissue (not recorded which). These receptor sequences come from an adult man with Graves' disease, either hyperthyroidism or ophthalmopathy (not recorded which).

The chain joins TRBV20-1 to TRBJ2-7; TRBD2 is a possible D gene (6 bases). V dropped 5 bases and J dropped 3 bases, with 17 bases sitting between them. The CDR3 is 14 amino acids. Germline V gene sequence: CDR1 DFQATT, CDR2 SNEGSKA (reference sequence). CDR3 loop: CSAGKAGGGYEQYF. The CDR3 nucleotides are TGCAGTGCTGGGAAAGCGGGTGGCGGCTACGAGCAGTACTTC.

This clonotype showed up just once. The CDR3 carries no conserved terminal phenylalanine or tryptophan, so it likely arises from a read error. No DNA is shown, since the ends of the CDR3 on it are uncertain; the CDR3 is the one TCRdb lists. J is TRBJ1-4 and V is TRBV15; the table's D call of TRBD1 was not tested on the DNA. Germline V gene lookup returns CDR1 LNHNV and CDR2 YYDKDF (reference sequence). From its first to its last residue, the CDR3 has 8 amino acids. The CDR3 sequence is CATSRDRT.

The rearrangement uses TRBV7-9 and TRBJ1-4; tentative D call: TRBD1 (6 bases). CDR1 and CDR2 from the germline V gene are SEHNR and FQNEAQ (reference sequence). This CDR3 comprises 11 residues. V was cut by 5 bases and J by 8 bases, with 6 bases left in between. The CDR3 loop is CASSGQEKLFF. DNA of the CDR3: TGTGCCAGCAGCGGACAGGAAAAACTGTTTTTT.

Only a few counts were recorded for this clonotype. The chain combines TRBV7-2 with TRBJ1-6; 10 bases align to TRBD1. The J segment lost 5 bases and the V segment lost 5 bases, leaving 9 bases of the junction unmatched. The CDR3 covers 17 residues. Germline lookup yields CDR1 SGHTA and CDR2 FQGNSA. CDR3 sequence: CASSQVGQGPHNSPLHF. The CDR3 DNA follows: TGTGCCAGCAGCCAAGTGGGACAGGGGCCCCATAATTCACCCCTCCACTTT.

V and J are TRBV29-1 and TRBJ1-2; a weak D match, TRBD1 (6 bases). The length of the CDR3 is 11 residues. V was cut by 6 bases and J by 4 bases, with 9 bases left in between. CDR1 is SQVTM and CDR2 is ANQGSEA in the germline V gene. The DNA for the CDR3 is TGCAGCGTATACAGGGTCTATGGCTACACCTTC. It is translated as CSVYRVYGYTF. Filled out from reference TRBV29-1 and TRBJ1-2, the complete variable domain reads SAVISQKPSRDICQRGTSLTIQCQVDSQVTMMFWYRQQPGQSLTLIATANQGSEATYESGFVIDKFPISRPNLTFSTLTVSNMSPEDSSIYLCSVYRVYGYTFGSGTRLTVV.

About this clonotype itself: This may be a read error: a much more frequent sequence differs by one nucleotide. The V call is TRBV7-6, the J call TRBJ1-1; the match to TRBD1 covers 12 bases. In germline, CDR1 is SGHVS, CDR2 FNYEAQ. CDR3 length equals 14 residues. The V segment lost 5 bases and the J segment 6 bases; nucleotides outside the gene matches: 4. The CDR3 reads CASSQGTGGAEAFF. The DNA of the CDR3 is TGTGCCAGCAGCCAGGGGACAGGGGGCGCTGAAGCTTTCTTT. The variable domain in full, with the rest retrieved from reference TRBV7-6 and TRBJ1-1, is GAGVSQSPRYKVTKRGQDVALRCDPISGHVSLYWYRQALGQGPEFLTYFNYEAQQDKSGLPNDRFSAERPEGSISTLTIQRTEQRDSAMYRCASSQGTGGAEAFFGQGTRLTVV.

As for this clonotype: Its ends do not fully match the called genes, so a read error is possible. This chain joins TRBV2 and TRBJ2-7; D could derive from TRBD1 or TRBD2 (6 bases each). Germline CDR1 is SNHLY and CDR2 is FYNNEI. The CDR3 spans 16 residues. The CDR3 coding sequence is TGCGCCAGCAGCCATCAGTTCGGGCAGGGGACTTACGAGCAGTACTTC. This translates into CASSHQFGQGTYEQYF.

With regard to this clonotype: The junction departs from germline at one end; a sequencing error may be responsible. V usage is TRBV11-3 and J usage is TRBJ1-2; TRBD1 matches 8 bases. The germline gives CDR1 SGHNT, CDR2 YENEEA. The CDR3 is made up of 16 amino acids. The CDR3 DNA reads TGTGCTAGCAGCTCCGGGACAGGTTCGGGGACCTATGGCTACACCTTC. Protein: CASSSGTGSGTYGYTF.

A note on this clonotype: One junction end does not reproduce the germline sequence, and a read error may be involved. The chain uses TRBV10-3 and TRBJ1-1; tentative D call: TRBD1 (6 bases). CDR3 length: 15 amino acids. The germline CDR1 and CDR2 sequences are ENHRY and SYGVKD. CDR3 amino acids: CASSYGGRKNTEAFF. The CDR3 region has the DNA TGTGCCAGCAGTTACGGGGGCAGGAAGAACACTGAAGCTTTCTTT.

V gene TRBV29-1 combines with J gene TRBJ2-7, with 8 nucleotides matching TRBD1. Germline lookup yields CDR1 SQVTM and CDR2 ANQGSEA. V shed 6 bases, J shed 4 bases, and the junction held 11 bases outside the gene matches. The CDR3 covers 14 residues. The CDR3 DNA is TGCAGCGTCTCCGGGGCAGGGGGCATATACGAGCAGTACTTC. Its protein is CSVSGAGGIYEQYF.

This clonotype was seen many times. The rearrangement joins TRBV7-3 to TRBJ1-6; 9 positions agree with TRBD1. Germline V gene lookup returns CDR1 SGHTA and CDR2 FQGTGA. The CDR3 has 14 amino acids. The trim removed 4 bases at V and 7 bases at J, leaving 2 bases unmatched. The CDR3 nucleotides are TGTGCCAGCAGCTCCGGGACAGGGAATTCACCCCTCCACTTT. Amino acids: CASSSGTGNSPLHF.

There are many counts of this clonotype. The chain has TRBV15 and TRBJ2-7; perhaps D is TRBD1 or TRBD2 (5 bases each). The CDR3 length is 13 residues. V was cut by 3 bases and J by 7 bases, with 13 bases left in between. From germline, CDR1 is LNHNV and CDR2 YYDKDF (reference sequence). CDR3 nucleotides: TGTGCCACCAGCAGTCGCCGGGACCGAGAGCAGTACTTC. Translating gives CATSSRRDREQYF.

A remark on this clonotype: At one end the junction does not follow the germline gene, possibly because of a read error. The gene calls are TRBV10-3 and TRBJ1-5; D unclear. The CDR3 loop spans 14 amino acids. Germline V lookup: CDR1 ENHRY, CDR2 SYGVKD. CDR3 residues: CAISEGTANTGELF. The CDR3 DNA reads as TGTGCCATCAGTGAAGGCACAGCGAACACCGGGGAGCTGTTT.

This rearrangement joins TRBV7-4 to TRBJ1-4; D is perhaps TRBD1 (6 bases). V was trimmed by 5 bases and J by 7 bases, leaving 14 bases between them. This CDR3 is built from 14 residues. Germline-derived CDR1 and CDR2 are SGHVT and SQSDAQ. The CDR3 loop is CASSHRVSGEKLFF. The CDR3 DNA reads TGTGCCAGCAGCCACAGGGTCTCGGGTGAAAAACTGTTTTTT.

This clonotype came up many times. This rearrangement joins TRBV9 to TRBJ2-7; D uncertain. Trimming shortened V by 3 bases and J by 3 bases, and 13 bases separated the two germline ends. This CDR3 contains 14 residues. The germline gives CDR1 SGDLS, CDR2 YYNGEE. The CDR3 bases are TGTGCCAGCAGCGGGGGTAGGGCCGACTACGAGCAGTACTTC. Protein sequence: CASSGGRADYEQYF.

This clonotype was recorded many times. The chain has TRBV7-2 and TRBJ1-1; 7 bases match TRBD1. Trimming removed 6 bases from V and 5 bases from J; junction bases left unmatched: 9. CDR1 is SGHTA, CDR2 FQGNSA, per germline. The CDR3 length is 14 residues. The CDR3 spells CASSSRQGGTEAFF. Here the CDR3 DNA reads TGTGCCAGCAGTTCCAGACAGGGCGGGACTGAAGCTTTCTTT. Supplemented by reference TRBV7-2 and TRBJ1-1, the full variable domain reads GAGVSQSPSNKVTEKGKDVELRCDPISGHTALYWYRQSLGQGLEFLIYFQGNSAPDKSGLPSDRFSAERTGGSVSTLTIQRTQQEDSAVYLCASSSRQGGTEAFFGQGTRLTVV.

The chain is built from TRBV20-1 and TRBJ1-6; maybe TRBD1 (6 bases). V was pared by 0 bases and J by 8 bases, with 14 bases between. The germline V gene encodes CDR1 DFQATT and CDR2 SNEGSKA (reference sequence). This CDR3 is built from 15 residues. The DNA of the CDR3 is TGCAGTGCTAGAGACCTAGAGGGGGACGATTCACCCCTCCACTTT. It specifies CSARDLEGDDSPLHF.

This clonotype occurred once. The chain joins TRBV2 to TRBJ2-5; the match to TRBD2 covers 9 bases. After removal of 5 bases from V and 9 bases from J, the junction contained 16 bases not matched to a gene. Germline values: CDR1 SNHLY, CDR2 FYNNEI. The CDR3 loop spans 16 amino acids. CDR3 in amino acids: CASSYSRAGGPGAQYF. The CDR3 bases are TGTGCCAGCAGTTACTCAAGAGCGGGAGGACCCGGGGCCCAGTACTTC.

The CDR3 region has the DNA TGTGCCAGCAGTGACTACCCGACAGGGGGGTCCGAGCAGTACTTC. Translating it yields CASSDYPTGGSEQYF. The chain links TRBV6-1 to TRBJ2-7; 9 bases agree with TRBD1. Trimming at V came to 3 bases and at J to 6 bases, leaving 9 bases not matched to a gene. The CDR3 has 15 amino acids. CDR1 is MNHNS and CDR2 is SASEGT in the germline V gene.

The DNA of the CDR3 is TGTGCCACCAGCACCGGACAGGGGAGGTACACTGAAGCTTTCTTT. Translated, it gives CATSTGQGRYTEAFF. The gene calls are TRBV15 and TRBJ1-1, with TRBD1 matching 9 bases. The V gene end was trimmed by 4 bases and the J gene end by 3 bases; junction bases not matched to a gene: 6. This CDR3 contains 15 residues. The germline gives CDR1 LNHNV, CDR2 YYDKDF (reference sequence).

Ten or more counts support this clonotype. The chain uses TRBV2 and TRBJ1-2; TRBD1 matches at 7 bases. Germline V gene data show CDR1 as SNHLY and CDR2 as FYNNEI. With 5 bases clipped from V and 0 bases from J, the junction kept 3 bases outside the gene matches. The CDR3 runs 14 residues. The CDR3 sequence is CASSWGQPNYGYTF. CDR3 bases: TGTGCCAGCAGTTGGGGACAGCCTAACTATGGCTACACCTTC. The complete variable domain, with remaining parts taken from reference TRBV2 and TRBJ1-2, reads EPEVTQTPSHQVTQMGQEVILRCVPISNHLYFYWYRQILGQKVEFLVSFYNNEISEKSEIFDDQFSVERPDGSNFTLKIRSTKLEDSAMYFCASSWGQPNYGYTFGSGTRLTVV.

For this clonotype: A much larger clone differs from this one at a single base, so this may be a read error. The chain recombines TRBV2 with TRBJ2-5, with a weak D call TRBD1 (5 bases). Germline V gene lookup returns CDR1 SNHLY and CDR2 FYNNEI. The V gene lost 4 bases and the J gene lost 5 bases, with 14 bases spanning the gap. CDR3 length: 14 amino acids. Here the CDR3 reads CASSVDSGRETQYF. CDR3 coding DNA: TGTGCCAGCAGTGTCGATTCAGGGCGGGAGACCCAGTACTTC.